This T cell receptor (beta chain) was recovered during a study of glioma-infiltrating T cells. Overall study results and limits: Non-neoplastic patients had below-expected tissue-blood divergence, while all gliomas exceeded expectation.

There are many counts of this clonotype. Its antigen remains unidentified. TCR alpha and beta CDR3 regions were amplified from RNA using iRepertoire nested multiplex PCR. One-step reverse transcription and amplification started from around 100-400 ng of tissue mRNA or PBMC total RNA. TCRdb passed the multiplex PCR reads through MiXCR, listing each CDR3 protein once. The sample holds about 99,000 distinct CDR3 sequences; around 31% are singletons and the top ten take 35% to 55%. Germline CDR1 reads DFQATT; CDR2 reads SNEGSKA (reference sequence). Trimming removed 4 bases at V and 7 bases at J, with 13 bases between. This CDR3 is built from 12 residues.

Sequenced: glioma tissue, nonneoplastic brain tissue, or PBMCs (not recorded which). This receptor was taken from a human donor with low-grade glioma or glioblastoma, undergoing nonglioma brain surgery, or in good health (not recorded which). J is TRBJ1-2 and V is TRBV20-1; D is possibly TRBD1 (5 bases). The CDR3 DNA is TGCAGTGCTATCCTCGGGGCAGCTGGCTACACCTTC. Translated, it gives CSAILGAAGYTF.